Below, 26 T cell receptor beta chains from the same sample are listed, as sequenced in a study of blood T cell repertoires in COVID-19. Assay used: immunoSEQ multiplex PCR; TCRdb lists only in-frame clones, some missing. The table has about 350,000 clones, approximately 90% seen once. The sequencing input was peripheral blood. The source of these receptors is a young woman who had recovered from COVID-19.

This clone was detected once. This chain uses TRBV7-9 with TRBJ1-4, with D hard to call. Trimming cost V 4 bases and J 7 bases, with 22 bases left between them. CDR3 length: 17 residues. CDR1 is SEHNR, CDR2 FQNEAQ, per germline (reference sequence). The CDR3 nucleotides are TGTGCCAGCAGCTCCACCCGGGGAGCAGGCTCGAGTGAAAAACTGTTTTTT. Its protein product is CASSSTRGAGSSEKLFF. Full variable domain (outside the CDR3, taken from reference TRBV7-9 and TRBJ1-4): DTGVSQNPRHKITKRGQNVTFRCDPISEHNRLYWYRQTLGQGPEFLTYFQNEAQLEKSRLLSDRFSAERPKGSFSTLEIQRTEQGDSAMYLCASSSTRGAGSSEKLFFGSGTQLSVL.

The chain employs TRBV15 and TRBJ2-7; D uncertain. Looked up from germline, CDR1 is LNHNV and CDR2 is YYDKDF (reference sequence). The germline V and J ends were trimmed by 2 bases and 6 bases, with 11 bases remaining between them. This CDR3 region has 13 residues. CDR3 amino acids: CATSRILVSEQYV. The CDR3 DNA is TGTGCCACCAGCAGAATATTGGTTAGCGAGCAGTACGTC.

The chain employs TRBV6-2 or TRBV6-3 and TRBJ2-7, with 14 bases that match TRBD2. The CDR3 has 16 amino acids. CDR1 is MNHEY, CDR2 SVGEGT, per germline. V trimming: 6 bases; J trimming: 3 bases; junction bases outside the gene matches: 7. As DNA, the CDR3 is TGTGCCAGCAGCTTCGGGACTAGCGGGAGTTACTACGAGCAGTACGTC. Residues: CASSFGTSGSYYEQYV.

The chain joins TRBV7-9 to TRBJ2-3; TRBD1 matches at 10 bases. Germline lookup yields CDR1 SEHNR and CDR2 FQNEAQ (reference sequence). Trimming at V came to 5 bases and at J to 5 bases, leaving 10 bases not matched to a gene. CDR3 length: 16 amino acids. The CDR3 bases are TGTGCCAGCAGCCGCCGACAGGGGGCGCTCAGAGATACGCAGTATTTT. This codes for CASSRRQGALRDTQYF.

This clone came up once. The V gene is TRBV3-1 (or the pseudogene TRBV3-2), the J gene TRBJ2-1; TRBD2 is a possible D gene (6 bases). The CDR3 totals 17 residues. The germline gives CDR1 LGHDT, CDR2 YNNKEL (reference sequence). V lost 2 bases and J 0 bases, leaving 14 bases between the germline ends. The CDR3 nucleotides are TGTGCCAGCAGCCAATACCCCCAGCGGGCCTCCTACAATGAGCAGTTCTTC. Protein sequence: CASSQYPQRASYNEQFF.

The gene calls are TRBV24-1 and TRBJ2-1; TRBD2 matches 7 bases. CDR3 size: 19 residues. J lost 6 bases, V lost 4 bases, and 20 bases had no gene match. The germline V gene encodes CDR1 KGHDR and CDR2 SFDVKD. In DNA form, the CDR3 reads TGTGCCACCAGTGAGGGGGGGAGGTCTAGCGGACTGGGCGGCAATGAGCAGTTCTTC. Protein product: CATSEGGRSSGLGGNEQFF.

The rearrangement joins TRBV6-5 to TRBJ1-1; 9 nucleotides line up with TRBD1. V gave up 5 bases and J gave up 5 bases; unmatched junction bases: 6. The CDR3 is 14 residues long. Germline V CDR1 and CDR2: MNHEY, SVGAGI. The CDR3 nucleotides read TGTGCCAGCAGTCTAGACAGGGGGTGGACTGAAGCTTTCTTT. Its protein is CASSLDRGWTEAFF.

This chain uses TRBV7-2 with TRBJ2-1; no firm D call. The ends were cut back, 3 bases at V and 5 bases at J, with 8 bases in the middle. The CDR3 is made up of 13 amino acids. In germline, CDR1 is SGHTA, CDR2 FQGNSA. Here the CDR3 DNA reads TGTGCCAGCAGCTTTCTTGCGGACAATGAGCAGTTCTTC. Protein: CASSFLADNEQFF.

This CDR3 reads CASSQDRREQYV. In DNA, the CDR3 is TGTGCCAGCTCCCAAGACAGGCGGGAGCAGTACGTC. V is TRBV18 and J is TRBJ2-7, with a tentative D call TRBD1 (6 bases). The CDR3 sequence is 12 residues long. Germline loops: CDR1 KGHSH, CDR2 LQKENI. Trimming cost V 6 bases and J 7 bases, with 13 bases left between them.

The CDR3 protein is CASSQARNEQFF. The CDR3 DNA follows: TGCGCCAGCAGCCAAGCCCGCAATGAGCAGTTCTTC. The J gene is TRBJ2-1, the V gene TRBV4-3; unclear D gene. Germline CDR1 is LGHNA and CDR2 is YSLEER. CDR3 size: 12 residues. V was clipped by 1 base and J by 6 bases, with 4 bases between them.

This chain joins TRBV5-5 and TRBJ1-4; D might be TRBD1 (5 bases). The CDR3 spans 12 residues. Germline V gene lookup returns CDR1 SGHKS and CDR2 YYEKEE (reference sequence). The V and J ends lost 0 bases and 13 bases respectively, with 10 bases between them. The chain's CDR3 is CASSLVSGPLFF. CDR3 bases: TGTGCCAGCAGCTTGGTTTCAGGGCCACTGTTTTTT. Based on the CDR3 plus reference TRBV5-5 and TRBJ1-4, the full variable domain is DAGVTQSPTHLIKTRGQQVTLRCSPISGHKSVSWYQQVLGQGPQFIFQYYEKEERGRGNFPDRFSARQFPNYSSELNVNALLLGDSALYLCASSLVSGPLFFGSGTQLSVL.

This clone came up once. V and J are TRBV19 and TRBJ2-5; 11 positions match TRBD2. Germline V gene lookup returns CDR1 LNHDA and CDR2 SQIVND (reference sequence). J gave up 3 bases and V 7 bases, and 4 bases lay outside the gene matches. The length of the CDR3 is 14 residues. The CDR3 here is CASKTLAGEETQYF. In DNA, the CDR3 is TGTGCCAGTAAGACACTAGCGGGAGAAGAGACCCAGTACTTC. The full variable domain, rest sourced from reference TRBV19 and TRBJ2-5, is DGGITQSPKYLFRKEGQNVTLSCEQNLNHDAMYWYRQDPGQGLRLIYYSQIVNDFQKGDIAEGYSVSREKKESFPLTVTSAQKNPTAFYLCASKTLAGEETQYFGPGTRLLVL.

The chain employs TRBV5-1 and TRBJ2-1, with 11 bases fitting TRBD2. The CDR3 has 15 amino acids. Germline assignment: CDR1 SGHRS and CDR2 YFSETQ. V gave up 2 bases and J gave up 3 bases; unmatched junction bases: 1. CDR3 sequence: CASSFGTSGYNEQFF. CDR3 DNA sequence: TGCGCCAGCAGCTTCGGGACTAGCGGCTACAATGAGCAGTTCTTC.

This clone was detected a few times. DNA of the CDR3: TGTGCCAGTAGTATATATACCGGGTCGTCCGGGGAGCTGTTTTTT. The encoded protein is CASSIYTGSSGELFF. J is TRBJ2-2 and V is TRBV19; D not certain. The V gene lost 2 bases and the J gene lost 6 bases, with 13 bases spanning the gap. CDR3 length equals 15 residues. Germline V CDR1 and CDR2: LNHDA, SQIVND (reference sequence).

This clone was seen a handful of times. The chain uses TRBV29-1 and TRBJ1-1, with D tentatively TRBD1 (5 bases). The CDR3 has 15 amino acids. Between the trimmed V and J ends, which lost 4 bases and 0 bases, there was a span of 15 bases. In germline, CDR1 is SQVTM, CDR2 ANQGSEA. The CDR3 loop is CSVAAGWGMNTEAFF. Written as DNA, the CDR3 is TGCAGCGTTGCCGCGGGGTGGGGGATGAACACTGAAGCTTTCTTT.

The CDR3 loop is CASSLATGGNTIYF. The CDR3 DNA follows: TGTGCCAGCAGCTTAGCGACAGGGGGAAACACCATATATTTT. The genes are TRBV7-8 and TRBJ1-3; 7 bases are shared with TRBD1. The CDR3 is 14 residues long. Unmatched junction bases numbered 0, after V lost 0 bases and J lost 4 bases. Germline V gene sequence: CDR1 SGHVS, CDR2 FQNEAQ.

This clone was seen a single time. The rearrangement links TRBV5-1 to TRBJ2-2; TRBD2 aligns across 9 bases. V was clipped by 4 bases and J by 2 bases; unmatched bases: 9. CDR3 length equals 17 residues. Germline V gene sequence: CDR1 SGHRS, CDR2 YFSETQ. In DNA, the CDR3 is TGCGCCAGCAGCGGAAAAAGCGGGAGGCTCAACACCGGGGAGCTGTTTTTT. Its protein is CASSGKSGRLNTGELFF.

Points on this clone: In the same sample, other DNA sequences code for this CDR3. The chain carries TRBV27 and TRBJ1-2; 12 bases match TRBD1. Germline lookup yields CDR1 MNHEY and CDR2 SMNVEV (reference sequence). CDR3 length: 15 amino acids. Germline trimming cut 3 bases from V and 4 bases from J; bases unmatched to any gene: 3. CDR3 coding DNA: TGTGCCAGCAGTTTGGGACAGGGGGCCGGCTATGGCTACACCTTC. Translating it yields CASSLGQGAGYGYTF.

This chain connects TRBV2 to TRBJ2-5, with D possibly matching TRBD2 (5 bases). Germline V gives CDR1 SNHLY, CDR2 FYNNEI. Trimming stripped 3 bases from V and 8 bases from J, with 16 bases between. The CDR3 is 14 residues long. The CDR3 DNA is TGTGCCAGCAGTGAGGTGGTGGGAGAGGAAACCCAGTACTTC. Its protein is CASSEVVGEETQYF.

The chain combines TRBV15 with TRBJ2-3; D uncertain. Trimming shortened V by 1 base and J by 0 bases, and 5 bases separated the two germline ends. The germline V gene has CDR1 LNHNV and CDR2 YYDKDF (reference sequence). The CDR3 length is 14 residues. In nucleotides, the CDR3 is TGTGCCACCAGCAGAGTCCTTAGCACAGATACGCAGTATTTT. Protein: CATSRVLSTDTQYF.

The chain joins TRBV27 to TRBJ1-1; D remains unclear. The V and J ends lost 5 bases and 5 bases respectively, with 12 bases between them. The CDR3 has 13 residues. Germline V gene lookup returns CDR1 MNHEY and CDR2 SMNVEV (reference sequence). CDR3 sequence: CASSPLAETEAFF. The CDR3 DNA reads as TGTGCCAGCAGTCCCCTTGCGGAGACTGAAGCTTTCTTT.

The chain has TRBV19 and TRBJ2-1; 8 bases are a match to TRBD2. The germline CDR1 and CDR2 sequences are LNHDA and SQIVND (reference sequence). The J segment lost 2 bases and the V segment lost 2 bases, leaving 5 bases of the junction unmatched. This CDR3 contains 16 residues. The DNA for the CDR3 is TGTGCCAGTAGTATAACCGGGAGGGCACCCTACAATGAGCAGTTCTTC. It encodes CASSITGRAPYNEQFF.

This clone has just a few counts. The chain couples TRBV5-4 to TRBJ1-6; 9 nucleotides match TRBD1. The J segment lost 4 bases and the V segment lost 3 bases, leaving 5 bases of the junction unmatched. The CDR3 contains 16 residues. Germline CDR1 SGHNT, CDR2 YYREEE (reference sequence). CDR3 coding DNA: TGTGCCAGCAGCTCCCCGGACAGGGGATATAATTCACCCCTCCACTTT. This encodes CASSSPDRGYNSPLHF.

CDR3 sequence reads: CASSRDTGYSGNTIYF. As DNA, the CDR3 is TGTGCCAGCAGCCGCGATACAGGGTACTCTGGAAACACCATATATTTT. The chain joins TRBV7-2 to TRBJ1-3; possibly TRBD1 for D (6 bases). CDR1 is SGHTA and CDR2 is FQGNSA in the germline V gene. The CDR3 is 16 amino acids. The germline V and J ends were trimmed by 5 bases and 0 bases, with 14 bases remaining between them.

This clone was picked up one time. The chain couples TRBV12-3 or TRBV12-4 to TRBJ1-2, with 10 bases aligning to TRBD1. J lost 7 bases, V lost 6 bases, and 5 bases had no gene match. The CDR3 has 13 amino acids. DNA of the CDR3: TGTGCCAGCAGCCCGGACAGGGGGGGTGGCTACACCTTC. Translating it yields CASSPDRGGGYTF.

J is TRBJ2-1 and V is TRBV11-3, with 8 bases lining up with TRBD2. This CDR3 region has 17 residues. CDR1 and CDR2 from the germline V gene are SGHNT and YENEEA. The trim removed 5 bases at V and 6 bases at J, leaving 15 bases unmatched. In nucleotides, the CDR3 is TGTGCCAGCAGCGAAACCCAAGCGGGAGTGCTAGGCAATGAGCAGTTCTTC. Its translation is CASSETQAGVLGNEQFF.